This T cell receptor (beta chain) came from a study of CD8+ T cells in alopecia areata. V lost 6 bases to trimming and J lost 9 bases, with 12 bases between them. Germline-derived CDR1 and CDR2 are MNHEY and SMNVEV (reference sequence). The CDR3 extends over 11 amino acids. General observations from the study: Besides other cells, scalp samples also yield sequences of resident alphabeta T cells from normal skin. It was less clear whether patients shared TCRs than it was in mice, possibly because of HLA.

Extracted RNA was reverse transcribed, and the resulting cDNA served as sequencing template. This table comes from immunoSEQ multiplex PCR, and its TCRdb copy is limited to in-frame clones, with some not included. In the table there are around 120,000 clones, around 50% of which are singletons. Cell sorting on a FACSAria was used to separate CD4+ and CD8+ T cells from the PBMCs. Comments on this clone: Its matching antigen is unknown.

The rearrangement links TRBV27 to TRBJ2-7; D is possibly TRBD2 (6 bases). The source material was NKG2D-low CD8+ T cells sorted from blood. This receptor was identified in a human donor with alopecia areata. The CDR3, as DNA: TGTGCCAGCAGAAGGGGAGGCGCGCAGTACTTC. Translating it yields CASRRGGAQYF.